This passage covers 6 T cell receptor beta chains from one sample sequenced in a study of cytomegalovirus exposure and HLA in healthy donors. This PCR relied on a set of 60 Vbeta primers and 13 Jbeta primers. Profiling relied on immunoSEQ multiplex PCR, and the TCRdb table lists in-frame clones only, not all of them. The table lists 130,000 to 150,000 clones, 73% of them singletons. Input material: PBMCs. These receptors were collected from a woman in her thirties or forties in good health and CMV-seronegative.

The V and J genes are TRBV9 and TRBJ2-6, with a tentative D call TRBD2 (5 bases). CDR1 and CDR2 from the germline V gene are SGDLS and YYNGEE. The ends were cut back, 4 bases at V and 1 base at J, with 18 bases in the middle. The CDR3 has 18 amino acids. The CDR3 is CASSPRPGSASGANVLTF. The CDR3 region has the DNA TGTGCCAGCAGCCCTCGACCGGGTAGCGCTTCTGGGGCCAACGTCCTGACTTTC.

CDR3 protein: CASSQALLNEQYF. The CDR3 DNA reads TGCGCCAGCAGCCAAGCCCTCCTGAACGAGCAGTACTTC. The J gene is TRBJ2-5, the V gene TRBV4-1; D gene uncertain. The DNA end is a closer match to TRBJ2-7, so the J assignment may be wrong. The CDR3 loop spans 13 amino acids. The germline gives CDR1 MGHRA, CDR2 YSYEKL.

Notes on this clone: One end of the junction is discordant with germline, which a read error may explain. The chain couples TRBV11-2 to TRBJ1-5; no firm D call. This CDR3 spans 15 amino acids. Germline values: CDR1 SGHAT, CDR2 FQNNGV. Here the CDR3 DNA reads TGTGCCAGCAGCATAGAAGGCGGGGTGGGGCAGCCCCAGCATTTT. Translation: CASSIEGGVGQPQHF.

The rearrangement uses TRBV7-3 and TRBJ2-1, with 8 nucleotides matching TRBD2. V shed 4 bases and J 7 bases; nucleotides not matched to a gene: 9. There are 15 residues in the CDR3. CDR1 and CDR2 (germline): SGHTA, FQGTGA. CDR3 in DNA: TGTGCCAGCAGCTCAGCGGGGGCCCCTTGGAATGAGCAGTTCTTC. Translating gives CASSSAGAPWNEQFF.

This clone was counted only a few times. The V and J genes are TRBV27 and TRBJ2-7; TRBD1 might be the D (6 bases). CDR3 size: 12 residues. V lost 5 bases to trimming and J lost 6 bases, with 11 bases between them. Germline values: CDR1 MNHEY, CDR2 SMNVEV (reference sequence). The DNA for the CDR3 is TGTGCCAGCAGTCCTACAGGGCGCGAGCAGTACTTC. Protein sequence: CASSPTGREQYF.

The rearrangement joins TRBV9 to TRBJ2-7; 12 bases map to TRBD2. The CDR3 has 18 amino acids. After removal of 0 bases from V and 2 bases from J, the junction contained 9 bases not matched to a gene. The germline CDR1 and CDR2 sequences are SGDLS and YYNGEE. The chain's CDR3 is CASSVEPSGGVGTYEQYF. The DNA of the CDR3 is TGTGCCAGCAGCGTAGAGCCTAGCGGGGGGGTCGGAACCTACGAGCAGTACTTC.